Sequencing of this T cell receptor beta chain was carried out in a study of glioma-infiltrating T cells after dendritic cell vaccination. The wider study: Dendritic cell vaccination trial patients had either newly diagnosed or recurrent glioblastoma.

The assay was immunoSEQ multiplex PCR, and TCRdb's table has in-frame clones only and misses some. Of tens of thousands of clones in the sample, approximately 83% were seen once. Study results and caveats: TCR clonality showed no direct relationship with survival. The cohort had few patients with full blood and tumor sets.

Only a few counts were recorded for this clone. What it recognizes is unknown. Looked up from germline, CDR1 is MRHNA and CDR2 is SNTAGT. V was cut by 0 bases and J by 5 bases, with 4 bases left in between. CDR3 length: 12 residues. PBMC sampling occurred before vaccination, two weeks after the third dose, and at progression. The sequence was collected from a human donor with glioblastoma. The material sequenced was blood, taken before dendritic cell vaccination. The chain employs TRBV6-4 and TRBJ1-2; D unclear. Written as DNA, the CDR3 is TGTGCCAGCAGTGACTCGAGATATGGCTACACCTTC. It translates to CASSDSRYGYTF.